Shown below are 15 T cell receptor beta chains from a single sample sequenced in a study of neurological immune-mediated disorders. TCRdb redid the calling of the 5' RACE reads with MiXCR, one entry per CDR3 protein. Of tens of thousands of distinct CDR3 sequences listed, more than 3.5% are singletons. Specimen: PBMCs. These receptor sequences come from a man between 60 and 75 years old with multiple sclerosis.

As concerns this clonotype: Possible read error: a much larger clone is one base away. The CDR3, as DNA: TGCAGCGCATACAGGGAAATGAACACTGATGCTTTCTTT. It codes for CSAYREMNTDAFF. V is TRBV29-1 and J is TRBJ1-1, with D maybe TRBD1 (6 bases). Germline V gene lookup returns CDR1 SQVTM and CDR2 ANQGSEA. The CDR3 has 13 residues.

This clonotype was detected many times. The chain joins TRBV29-1 to TRBJ2-7, with 7 bases aligning to TRBD1. CDR3 length: 13 residues. The germline V gene encodes CDR1 SQVTM and CDR2 ANQGSEA. V dropped 7 bases and J dropped 6; count of bases not matched to a gene: 12. The CDR3 is CSGRQGNLGEQYF. The CDR3 DNA reads as TGCAGCGGGCGACAGGGTAATTTAGGCGAGCAGTACTTC.

This clonotype has only a few counts. This chain links TRBV12-3 or TRBV12-4 with TRBJ1-1; weak D call: TRBD1 (5 bases). V was pared by 8 bases and J by 6 bases, with 19 bases between. The CDR3 contains 14 residues. CDR3 DNA sequence: TGTGCCAGCTCCCTGGGGGGAGTAGGGGCTGAAGCTTTCTTT. This codes for CASSLGGVGAEAFF.

This clonotype was seen repeatedly, ten times or more. The chain joins TRBV20-1 to TRBJ1-1, with a tentative D call TRBD1 (6 bases). From germline, CDR1 is DFQATT and CDR2 SNEGSKA (reference sequence). V lost 1 base, J lost 3 bases, and 12 bases lay in between. The length of the CDR3 is 14 residues. CDR3 loop: CSARGPQGHTEAFF. DNA for the CDR3: TGCAGTGCTAGAGGTCCACAGGGACACACTGAAGCTTTCTTT.

The sample holds many counts of this clonotype. This chain connects TRBV29-1 to TRBJ2-3, with D perhaps TRBD2 (5 bases). The germline CDR1 and CDR2 sequences are SQVTM and ANQGSEA. The V end was cut by 3 bases, the J end by 14 bases, with 9 bases between. The CDR3 runs 9 residues. As DNA, the CDR3 is TGCAGCGTTGACGACGAGGGGTATTTT. As protein: CSVDDEGYF.

This clonotype was counted many times. Here the CDR3 DNA reads TGTGCCAGCAGCCGGGGAAGCCTAGCCAAAAACATTCAGTACTTC. Its protein product is CASSRGSLAKNIQYF. The V call is TRBV7-2, the J call TRBJ2-4, with a possible D match to TRBD2 (5 bases). Germline V gene data show CDR1 as SGHTA and CDR2 as FQGNSA. V lost 5 bases and J lost 0, with 11 bases in between. This CDR3 is 15 amino acids long.

There are many counts of this clonotype. This rearrangement joins TRBV3-1 to TRBJ1-5; TRBD1 might be the D (5 bases). The V gene lost 0 bases and the J gene lost 4 bases, with 7 bases spanning the gap. The CDR3 sequence is 14 residues long. Looked up from germline, CDR1 is LGHDT and CDR2 is YNNKEL (reference sequence). CDR3 coding DNA: TGTGCCAGCAGCCAAGAGGGGGTTAATCAGCCCCAGCATTTT. Protein: CASSQEGVNQPQHF.

The sample holds many counts of this clonotype. The CDR3 DNA follows: TGTGCCAGCAGCCCGTCTAACGGGGATACGCAGTATTTT. Translation: CASSPSNGDTQYF. The rearrangement joins TRBV5-8 to TRBJ2-3; D remains ambiguous. Looked up from germline, CDR1 is SGHTS and CDR2 is YDEGEE. V was clipped by 4 bases and J by 6 bases, with 12 bases between them. The CDR3 has 13 amino acids.

About this clonotype: The conserved phenylalanine or tryptophan is not found at the CDR3 terminus, so this likely reflects a read error. The genes are TRBV20-1 and TRBJ1-2; a possible D gene is TRBD1 (6 bases). Deletions cut 4 bases from V and 4 bases from J, with 16 bases between. The CDR3 has 14 residues. The germline V gene encodes CDR1 DFQATT and CDR2 SNEGSKA (reference sequence). The CDR3 protein is CSATATDSSYGYTN. For the CDR3, the DNA is TGCAGTGCTACCGCCACGGACAGCAGCTATGGCTACACCAAC.

This clonotype was seen at least ten times. This chain joins TRBV12-3 or TRBV12-4 and TRBJ2-7; no firm D call. The CDR3 is made up of 14 amino acids. Trimming shortened V by 3 bases and J by 3 bases, and 12 bases separated the two germline ends. The CDR3: CASSFSAASYEQYF. The DNA of the CDR3 is TGTGCCAGCAGTTTTTCTGCGGCCAGCTACGAGCAGTACTTC.

This clonotype was recorded many times. The J gene is TRBJ1-4, the V gene TRBV5-1; no clear D gene. The V gene's germline CDR1 is SGHRS and CDR2 YFSETQ. This CDR3 region has 13 residues. Trimming removed 4 bases from V and 2 bases from J, with 6 bases in between. CDR3 DNA: TGCGCCAGCAGCCTTACGACTAATGAAAAACTGTTTTTT. Protein sequence: CASSLTTNEKLFF.

The table lists this clonotype with a few counts. V gene TRBV12-3 or TRBV12-4 combines with J gene TRBJ2-1; TRBD1 aligns across 8 bases. The V gene end was trimmed by 6 bases and the J gene end by 3 bases; junction bases not matched to a gene: 19. The CDR3 extends over 19 amino acids. The DNA of the CDR3 is TGTGCCAGCAGAATCTCGGACAGGGTGAGGCCGGTGGACTACAATGAGCAGTTCTTC. As protein: CASRISDRVRPVDYNEQFF.

The sample holds many counts of this clonotype. The chain combines TRBV27 with TRBJ1-1, with unresolved D. The CDR3 contains 15 residues. Germline CDR1 MNHEY, CDR2 SMNVEV (reference sequence). V dropped 5 bases and J dropped 0 bases, with 13 bases sitting between them. CDR3 protein: CASSHRRQLNTEAFF. The CDR3 DNA sequence: TGTGCCAGCAGTCACCGGAGGCAGTTGAACACTGAAGCTTTCTTT.

This clonotype was observed at least ten times. The chain has TRBV20-1 and TRBJ1-1; D may be TRBD1 (5 bases). This CDR3 region has 15 residues. Germline values: CDR1 DFQATT, CDR2 SNEGSKA (reference sequence). CDR3 sequence: CTSLGLGGIGTEAFF. As DNA, the CDR3 is TGCACCTCTCTCGGGTTGGGGGGAATCGGGACTGAAGCTTTCTTT.

This clonotype has ten or more counts. The chain joins TRBV20-1 to TRBJ2-7; D perhaps matches TRBD2 (5 bases). Looked up from germline, CDR1 is DFQATT and CDR2 is SNEGSKA (reference sequence). This CDR3 has 13 amino acids. Trimming left V 6 bases short and J 2 bases short, with 14 bases between. DNA of the CDR3: TGCAGTGCGCGGACTCCCCCGACCTACGAGCAGTACTTC. Protein sequence: CSARTPPTYEQYF.